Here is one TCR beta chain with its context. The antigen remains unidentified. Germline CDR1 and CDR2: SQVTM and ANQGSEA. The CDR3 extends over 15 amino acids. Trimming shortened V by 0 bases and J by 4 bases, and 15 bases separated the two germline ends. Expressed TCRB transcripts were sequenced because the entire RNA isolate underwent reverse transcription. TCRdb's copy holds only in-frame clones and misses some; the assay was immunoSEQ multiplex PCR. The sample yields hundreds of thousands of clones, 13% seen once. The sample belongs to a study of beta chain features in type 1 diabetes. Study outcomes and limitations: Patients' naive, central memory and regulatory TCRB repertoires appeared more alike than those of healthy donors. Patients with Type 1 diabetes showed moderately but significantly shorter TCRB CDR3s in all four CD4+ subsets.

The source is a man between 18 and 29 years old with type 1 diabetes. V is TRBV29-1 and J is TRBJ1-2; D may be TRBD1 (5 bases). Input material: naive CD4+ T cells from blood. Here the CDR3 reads CSVEEPMGQGYGYTF. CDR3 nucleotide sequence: TGCAGCGTTGAAGAACCCATGGGGCAGGGCTATGGCTACACCTTC.